Listed below are T cell receptor beta chains from one sample, sequenced in a study of PD-L1 blockade in urothelial cancer. The assay was immunoSEQ multiplex PCR, and TCRdb's table has in-frame clones only and misses some. In the table there are roughly 90,000 clones, approximately 88% of which are singletons. The source material was PBMCs, sampled around atezolizumab (anti-PD-L1) treatment. Source of these receptors: a woman of 80 years or more with urothelial cancer. Each CDR3 is given with its conserved first and last residue. The D gene is left open where the match is weak.

V gene: TRBV28
J gene: TRBJ1-2
D gene: TRBD1
CDR3 DNA: TGTGCCAGCACCGATCAGGGGGCGCTTAGCTATGGCTACACCTTC
CDR3 protein: CASTDQGALSYGYTF

V gene: TRBV5-6
J gene: TRBJ2-5
D gene: TRBD1
CDR3 DNA: TGTGCCAGCAGCTGGGGACAGGGGATCGAGACCCAGTACTTC
CDR3 protein: CASSWGQGIETQYF

V gene: TRBV7-6
J gene: TRBJ2-2
D gene: -
CDR3 DNA: TGTGCCAGCAGTTCAAGTAGCAACACCGGGGAGCTGTTTTTT
CDR3 protein: CASSSSSNTGELFF

V gene: TRBV25-1
J gene: TRBJ2-7
D gene: TRBD1
CDR3 DNA: TGTGCCAGCAGTGGGACAGGGACAGGGGTTGCCTACGAGCAGTACTTC
CDR3 protein: CASSGTGTGVAYEQYF

V gene: TRBV28
J gene: TRBJ1-1
D gene: -
CDR3 DNA: TGTGCCAGCAGCCAAGGGCAGGGTAGGACTGAAGCTTTCTTT
CDR3 protein: CASSQGQGRTEAFF

V gene: TRBV19
J gene: TRBJ2-1
D gene: -
CDR3 DNA: TGTGCCAGTAGTATTTCGACTAGCAATGAGCAGTTCTTC
CDR3 protein: CASSISTSNEQFF

V gene: TRBV18
J gene: TRBJ2-5
D gene: TRBD1
CDR3 DNA: TGTGCCAGCTCACTAGGGACAGGTCTTGGTGAGAAGACCCAGTACTTC
CDR3 protein: CASSLGTGLGEKTQYF

V gene: TRBV10-1
J gene: TRBJ2-1
D gene: -
CDR3 DNA: TGCGCCAGCAGTGAGTACGAGTCGTACAATGAGCAGTTCTTC
CDR3 protein: CASSEYESYNEQFF

V gene: TRBV19
J gene: TRBJ1-2
D gene: -
CDR3 DNA: TGTGCCAGTAGTAACCAGGGGACGTTGGACTATGGCTACACCTTC
CDR3 protein: CASSNQGTLDYGYTF

V gene: TRBV14
J gene: TRBJ1-2
D gene: TRBD1
CDR3 DNA: TGTGCCAGCAGCCAGACTTCGGGACAGGGGAACTATGGCTACACCTTC
CDR3 protein: CASSQTSGQGNYGYTF

V gene: TRBV11-3
J gene: TRBJ2-1
D gene: TRBD2
CDR3 DNA: TGTGCCAGCAGCTTAGGGGGGAGGGCCATAGGCAATGAGCAGTTCTTC
CDR3 protein: CASSLGGRAIGNEQFF

V gene: TRBV30
J gene: TRBJ1-1
D gene: TRBD1
CDR3 DNA: TGTGCCTGGAGTTATAACAGGGGAACTGAAGCTTTCTTT
CDR3 protein: CAWSYNRGTEAFF

V gene: TRBV7-9
J gene: TRBJ2-2
D gene: -
CDR3 DNA: TGTGCCAGCAGGCGCGTTAACACCGGGGAGCTGTTTTTT
CDR3 protein: CASRRVNTGELFF

V gene: TRBV4-2
J gene: TRBJ1-4
D gene: -
CDR3 DNA: TGTGCCAGCAGCCAAGCACAGCAAACTAATGAAAAACTGTTTTTT
CDR3 protein: CASSQAQQTNEKLFF

V gene: TRBV18
J gene: TRBJ1-5
D gene: TRBD1
CDR3 DNA: TGTGCCAGCTCACCCGGGGGCCGACAGGGCGTCGGTCAGCCCCAGCATTTT
CDR3 protein: CASSPGGRQGVGQPQHF

V gene: TRBV30
J gene: TRBJ2-7
D gene: -
CDR3 DNA: TGTGCCTGGAGTTCCAGACTCCCCTCCTACGAGCAGTACTTC
CDR3 protein: CAWSSRLPSYEQYF

V gene: TRBV7-2
J gene: TRBJ1-2
D gene: TRBD1
CDR3 DNA: TGTGCCAGCAGCTCCCAAAGGACAGGCAGCTATGGCTACACCTTC
CDR3 protein: CASSSQRTGSYGYTF

V gene: TRBV5-1
J gene: TRBJ2-1
D gene: TRBD2
CDR3 DNA: TGCGCCAGCAGACGGACTAGCGGACAATCGAGCTCCTACAATGAGCAGTTCTTC
CDR3 protein: CASRRTSGQSSSYNEQFF

V gene: TRBV14
J gene: TRBJ1-5
D gene: TRBD1
CDR3 DNA: TGTGCCAGCAACAAGATACCCGGGACAGGGGGTACCAATCAGCCCCAGCATTTT
CDR3 protein: CASNKIPGTGGTNQPQHF